These 10 T cell receptor beta chains came from one sample sequenced in a study of blood T cell repertoires in COVID-19 (dated by TCRdb to the early 2020s). Libraries were made using the immunoSEQ multiplex PCR assay. The immuneACCESS repertoire file appears here via TCRdb, limited to in-frame rearrangements. These files lack a portion of the clones; in checked studies, under half of the deficit traces to unresolved V genes, and the cause of the others is not known. Across this sample there are 110,000 to 150,000 clones, with around 79% seen only once. The ten largest clones add up to about 9% of the sample. Specimen: peripheral blood. The receptors derive from a man in his fifties or sixties with active or convalescent COVID-19.

A remark on this clone: A much larger clone lies one base from this, so it may be a read error. The chain links TRBV11-2 to TRBJ2-3, with 11 bases identical to TRBD2. Germline V CDR1 and CDR2: SGHAT, FQNNGV. CDR3 length: 14 amino acids. Trimming took 3 bases from V and 4 from J; bases not matched to a gene: 0. CDR3 amino acids: CASSLGLAADTQYF. CDR3 coding DNA: TGTGCCAGCAGCTTGGGACTAGCGGCAGATACGCAGTATTTT.

The chain employs TRBV30 and TRBJ1-3; maybe TRBD1 (6 bases). Trimming pared 0 bases from V and 7 bases from J, leaving 13 bases between. Germline V lookup: CDR1 GTSNPN, CDR2 SVGIG (reference sequence). CDR3 length: 14 residues. CDR3 nucleotides: TGTGCCTGGAGTGTAAGGGGGGGTGAGAACACCATATATTTT. This codes for CAWSVRGGENTIYF.

The V and J genes are TRBV27 and TRBJ1-1; TRBD1 is a possible D gene (6 bases). The CDR3 runs to 14 residues. Germline CDR1 reads MNHEY; CDR2 reads SMNVEV (reference sequence). The germline V and J ends were trimmed by 6 bases and 10 bases, with 21 bases remaining between them. This CDR3 reads CASSAPWDTRGAFF. The DNA for the CDR3 is TGTGCCAGCAGCGCCCCGTGGGACACTCGGGGAGCTTTCTTT.

This sequence joins TRBV10-3 and TRBJ2-1, with D possibly being TRBD2 (5 bases). CDR3 size: 13 residues. Per the germline V gene, CDR1 is ENHRY and CDR2 is SYGVKD. Trimming took 3 bases from V and 10 from J, leaving 13 bases between them. The CDR3 DNA follows: TGTGCCATCAGTGAAGGGCTAGCCTGGGAGCAGTTCTTC. It yields the protein CAISEGLAWEQFF.

This rearrangement joins TRBV7-8 to TRBJ1-5, with 9 positions matching TRBD1. Looked up from germline, CDR1 is SGHVS and CDR2 is FQNEAQ. The CDR3 runs to 16 residues. The V gene end was trimmed by 5 bases and the J gene end by 8 bases; junction bases not matched to a gene: 13. The CDR3 sequence: CASSTFWTGVKEPQHF. The CDR3 coding sequence is TGTGCCAGCAGCACATTTTGGACAGGGGTCAAGGAGCCCCAGCATTTT.

The J gene is TRBJ2-2, the V gene TRBV19, with TRBD2 matching over 10 bases. The CDR3 totals 15 residues. Germline CDR1 reads LNHDA; CDR2 reads SQIVND (reference sequence). J was trimmed by 6 bases and V by 2 bases; bases with no gene match: 3. CDR3 loop: CASSISSGRAGELFF. DNA of the CDR3: TGTGCCAGTAGTATATCGAGCGGGAGGGCCGGGGAGCTGTTTTTT.

This chain connects TRBV29-1 to TRBJ2-5, with a tentative D call TRBD2 (5 bases). CDR3 length equals 14 residues. The V end lost 0 bases, the J end lost 5 bases, and 13 bases lay between the germline ends. In germline, CDR1 is SQVTM, CDR2 ANQGSEA. CDR3 nucleotide sequence: TGCAGCGTTGAAGAGGCAGGAGGAAGGGAGACCCAGTACTTC. Translated: CSVEEAGGRETQYF.

This clone has only a few counts. This chain uses TRBV11-2 with TRBJ2-2, with 10 positions matching TRBD2. The germline V gene has CDR1 SGHAT and CDR2 FQNNGV. V lost 0 bases and J lost 2; bases outside the gene matches: 3. This CDR3 is 17 amino acids long. The CDR3 loop is CASSLDGLAVNTGELFF. CDR3 nucleotide sequence: TGTGCCAGCAGCTTAGATGGACTAGCGGTAAACACCGGGGAGCTGTTTTTT.

The rearrangement uses TRBV7-9 and TRBJ1-1; 7 bases match TRBD1. With 5 bases clipped from V and 4 bases from J, the junction kept 10 bases outside the gene matches. This CDR3 region has 15 residues. Germline CDR1 SEHNR, CDR2 FQNEAQ (reference sequence). CDR3 sequence (DNA): TGTGCCAGCAGCGACGACACAGGGGTAATCACTGAAGCTTTCTTT. It codes for CASSDDTGVITEAFF. Full variable domain (missing parts from reference TRBV7-9 and TRBJ1-1): DTGVSQNPRHKITKRGQNVTFRCDPISEHNRLYWYRQTLGQGPEFLTYFQNEAQLEKSRLLSDRFSAERPKGSFSTLEIQRTEQGDSAMYLCASSDDTGVITEAFFGQGTRLTVV.

This rearrangement joins TRBV27 to TRBJ2-7; weak D call: TRBD2 (6 bases). This CDR3 spans 15 amino acids. The V end lost 6 bases, the J end lost 2 bases, and 17 bases lay between the germline ends. Germline values: CDR1 MNHEY, CDR2 SMNVEV (reference sequence). DNA of the CDR3: TGTGCCAGCAGCGAGACCGGGACTGCCGCCTACGAGCAGTACTTC. Its translation is CASSETGTAAYEQYF.